The 30 T cell receptor beta chains presented below share a single source sample, sequenced in a study of monozygotic twins with cystic fibrosis (dated by TCRdb to the early 2020s). Libraries were prepared through the immunoSEQ multiplex PCR assay. TCRdb obtained this table from immuneACCESS and retained in-frame rearrangements with V and J assigned. These tables miss some clones; where compared with another copy, unresolved V genes account for less than half of the shortfall, and the remainder is unexplained. Recorded for this sample are about 22,000 clones; 80% to 90% of them occurred a single time. In total, the top ten clones hold around 1.3% of the sample. Sequencing input: blood. These receptors all come from a woman aged 30 to 39 with cystic fibrosis.

The V gene is TRBV5-1, the J gene TRBJ2-7; D possibly uses TRBD1 or TRBD2 (7 bases each). Trimming stripped 1 base from V and 2 bases from J, with 19 bases between. The CDR3 has 17 residues. Germline CDR1 is SGHRS and CDR2 is YFSETQ. The CDR3 coding sequence is TGCGCCAGCAGCTTGCGGGAGGCAGGGGGGAAGACCTACGAGCAGTACTTC. Its translation: CASSLREAGGKTYEQYF.

V and J are TRBV10-1 and TRBJ2-2; 8 bases are shared with TRBD1. J was trimmed by 5 bases and V by 4 bases; bases with no gene match: 6. Germline V gene data show CDR1 as WNHNN and CDR2 as SYGVQD (reference sequence). CDR3 length: 15 amino acids. DNA of the CDR3: TGCGCCAGCAGTGGTAACAGGGGGTATACCGGGGAGCTGTTTTTT. It encodes CASSGNRGYTGELFF.

The V and J genes are TRBV11-2 and TRBJ2-3; D is perhaps TRBD2 (5 bases). V lost 5 bases, J lost 6 bases, and 9 bases lay in between. This CDR3 comprises 12 residues. The germline gives CDR1 SGHAT, CDR2 FQNNGV. CDR3 sequence reads: CASSDQRDTQYF. The CDR3 DNA follows: TGTGCCAGCAGCGATCAGCGGGATACGCAGTATTTT.

This rearrangement joins TRBV4-3 to TRBJ2-7; weak D call: TRBD2 (6 bases). Between the trimmed V and J ends, which lost 1 base and 4 bases, there was a span of 11 bases. The CDR3 covers 14 residues. Germline CDR1 LGHNA, CDR2 YSLEER. This CDR3 reads CASSQALGGYEQYF. In nucleotides, the CDR3 is TGCGCCAGCAGCCAAGCCCTAGGAGGGTACGAGCAGTACTTC.

The CDR3 coding sequence is TGTGCCAGCAGCCCCCGGACAGGGGGTGAAGCTTTCTTT. It codes for CASSPRTGGEAFF. J is TRBJ1-1 and V is TRBV7-2; 10 nucleotides match TRBD1. CDR3 size: 13 residues. V was pared by 5 bases and J by 7 bases, with 4 bases of the junction left unmatched. Germline loops: CDR1 SGHTA, CDR2 FQGNSA.

In this sample, this clone turned up once. The gene calls are TRBV10-2 and TRBJ1-5; weak D call: TRBD1 (5 bases). Trimming took 7 bases from V and 7 from J, leaving 17 bases between them. Germline CDR1 reads WSHSY; CDR2 reads SAAADI. The CDR3 covers 14 residues. In DNA, the CDR3 is TGCGCCAGCACCGCAGGGAAAGGATACCAGCCCCAGCATTTT. Residues: CASTAGKGYQPQHF.

The chain links TRBV5-4 to TRBJ1-2, with a weak D call TRBD1 (6 bases). The V gene's germline CDR1 is SGHNT and CDR2 YYREEE (reference sequence). Deletions cut 3 bases from V and 4 bases from J, with 13 bases between. CDR3 length: 14 residues. CDR3 sequence (DNA): TGTGCCAGCAGCTCCTCAGGGGTAGGCTATGGCTACACCTTC. Translated: CASSSSGVGYGYTF.

This clone was recorded only once. This sequence joins TRBV18 and TRBJ2-5, with D unclear. Germline assignment: CDR1 KGHSH and CDR2 LQKENI. The length of the CDR3 is 15 residues. Between the trimmed V and J ends, which lost 3 bases and 1 base, there was a span of 12 bases. The CDR3 reads CASSPTATVQETQYF. The CDR3 DNA sequence: TGTGCCAGCTCACCTACCGCAACGGTCCAAGAGACCCAGTACTTC.

This clone was counted only a few times. The J gene is TRBJ1-1, the V gene TRBV29-1; D is undetermined. The CDR3 contains 12 residues. The V and J ends lost 3 bases and 9 bases respectively, with 14 bases between them. In germline, CDR1 is SQVTM, CDR2 ANQGSEA. CDR3 DNA: TGCAGCGTTGACGCCCCCCGGTCCCAAGCTTTCTTT. It encodes CSVDAPRSQAFF.

V usage is TRBV4-1 and J usage is TRBJ2-3; D is perhaps TRBD1 or TRBD2 (6 bases each). Trimming took off 2 bases at V and 4 bases at J, with 16 bases between the two ends. Looked up from germline, CDR1 is MGHRA and CDR2 is YSYEKL. CDR3 size: 16 residues. The DNA for the CDR3 is TGCGCCAGCAGCCAACTACCGACAGGAGGGTCAGATACGCAGTATTTT. It translates to CASSQLPTGGSDTQYF.

V is TRBV7-6 and J is TRBJ1-1, with D tentatively TRBD1 (5 bases). V was cut by 2 bases and J by 5 bases, with 15 bases left in between. This CDR3 comprises 15 residues. Germline V gene lookup returns CDR1 SGHVS and CDR2 FNYEAQ. The CDR3 coding sequence is TGTGCCAGCAGCTTATTAACCAGCGGGGCAACTGAAGCTTTCTTT. It specifies CASSLLTSGATEAFF.

This clone was recorded once. The chain couples TRBV2 to TRBJ2-7; 9 nucleotides match TRBD1. With V trimmed by 4 bases and J by 3 bases, 7 bases remained unmatched. Germline values: CDR1 SNHLY, CDR2 FYNNEI. The CDR3 is 15 amino acids. The CDR3 protein is CASSAGTGSFYEQYF. The DNA for the CDR3 is TGTGCCAGCAGTGCAGGGACAGGGAGTTTCTACGAGCAGTACTTC.

This chain links TRBV2 with TRBJ2-3, with 7 bases aligning to TRBD2. Looked up from germline, CDR1 is SNHLY and CDR2 is FYNNEI. The junction had 2 bases not matched to a gene; V was cut back by 7 bases and J by 1 base. The CDR3 totals 13 residues. The CDR3 sequence is CASNAGGTDTQYF. The CDR3 nucleotides are TGTGCCAGCAATGCGGGGGGCACAGATACGCAGTATTTT.

J is TRBJ2-2 and V is TRBV13; D unclear. Germline CDR1 reads PRHDT; CDR2 reads FYEKMQ (reference sequence). This CDR3 has 11 amino acids. The V and J ends lost 10 bases and 3 bases respectively, with 6 bases between them. In DNA, the CDR3 is TGTGCCACCCGATACACCGGGGAGCTGTTTTTT. Translated, it gives CATRYTGELFF.

CDR3 sequence: CASSFMGLPSTDTQYF. In DNA form, the CDR3 reads TGTGCCAGCAGCTTCATGGGACTACCTTCCACAGATACGCAGTATTTT. The J gene is TRBJ2-3, the V gene TRBV5-4, with 7 bases aligning to TRBD2. The CDR3 has 16 residues. V lost 2 bases, J lost 2 bases, and 8 bases stayed unmatched. The germline V gene has CDR1 SGHNT and CDR2 YYREEE (reference sequence). The whole variable domain, remainder taken from reference TRBV5-4 and TRBJ2-3, is ETGVTQSPTHLIKTRGQQVTLRCSSQSGHNTVSWYQQALGQGPQFIFQYYREEENGRGNFPPRFSGLQFPNYSSELNVNALELDDSALYLCASSFMGLPSTDTQYFGPGTRLTVL.

The chain carries TRBV6-5 and TRBJ2-2, with 8 positions matching TRBD1. J was trimmed by 7 bases and V by 6 bases; bases with no gene match: 4. The CDR3 is 13 amino acids. Germline V gene sequence: CDR1 MNHEY, CDR2 SVGAGI. The CDR3 region is CASSRGPGGELFF. The CDR3 DNA is TGTGCCAGCAGCAGGGGGCCCGGCGGGGAGCTGTTTTTT.

The table lists this clone with a few counts. The chain joins TRBV13 to TRBJ1-1; weak D call: TRBD1 (5 bases). CDR1 is PRHDT, CDR2 FYEKMQ, per germline (reference sequence). The CDR3 has 13 residues. V shed 8 bases and J shed 5 bases, with 15 bases lying between them. The CDR3 DNA is TGTGCCAGCCGCCCGGGGGGGGTGACTGAAGCTTTCTTT. Translated, it gives CASRPGGVTEAFF.

This chain connects TRBV5-5 to TRBJ1-1; TRBD1 matches 7 bases. V lost 1 base and J lost 4; bases outside the gene matches: 10. This CDR3 contains 16 residues. Germline assignment: CDR1 SGHKS and CDR2 YYEKEE (reference sequence). This CDR3 reads CASSLTGDLVGTEAFF. CDR3 sequence (DNA): TGTGCCAGCAGCTTGACAGGGGACCTCGTTGGCACTGAAGCTTTCTTT.

DNA of the CDR3: TGCAGCGTTGAAGATCGCACAGACTACGAGCAGTACTTC. This encodes CSVEDRTDYEQYF. The V call is TRBV29-1, the J call TRBJ2-5, with D uncertain. The DNA matches TRBJ2-7 better at its end, which makes the J call doubtful. Germline CDR1 SQVTM, CDR2 ANQGSEA. The CDR3 extends over 13 amino acids.

This clone is a singleton in its sample. The chain employs TRBV5-1 and TRBJ1-5; no reliable D call. Trimming pared 4 bases from V and 5 bases from J, leaving 13 bases between. Germline V CDR1 and CDR2: SGHRS, YFSETQ. The CDR3 totals 14 residues. Here the CDR3 reads CASSAGSSDQPQHF. The CDR3 region has the DNA TGCGCCAGCAGCGCGGGCTCATCGGATCAGCCCCAGCATTTT. Looking up the rest from reference TRBV5-1 and TRBJ1-5 gives the full variable domain: KAGVTQTPRYLIKTRGQQVTLSCSPISGHRSVSWYQQTPGQGLQFLFEYFSETQRNKGNFPGRFSGRQFSNSRSEMNVSTLELGDSALYLCASSAGSSDQPQHFGDGTRLSIL.

This clone was found a few times. The CDR3 nucleotides are TGTGCCACCAGCACTGACTATGACAGAGCTTATGGCTACACCTTC. Translation gives CATSTDYDRAYGYTF. The chain recombines TRBV15 with TRBJ1-2; perhaps TRBD1 as D (5 bases). This CDR3 spans 15 amino acids. With 4 bases removed from V and 5 bases from J, the gap between germline ends came to 17 bases. Germline values: CDR1 LNHNV, CDR2 YYDKDF (reference sequence).

The chain is built from TRBV4-1 and TRBJ2-5; D uncertain. Trimming shortened V by 4 bases and J by 1 base, and 10 bases separated the two germline ends. The germline V gene encodes CDR1 MGHRA and CDR2 YSYEKL. This CDR3 contains 14 residues. The chain's CDR3 is CASSLMTTQETQYF. The CDR3 nucleotides are TGCGCCAGCAGCCTAATGACAACCCAAGAGACCCAGTACTTC.

The chain joins TRBV2 to TRBJ1-6; a possible D gene is TRBD1 (6 bases). V was cut by 5 bases and J by 7 bases, with 12 bases left in between. Germline CDR1 SNHLY, CDR2 FYNNEI. CDR3 length: 14 residues. CDR3 protein: CASSPGESNSPLHF. CDR3 bases: TGTGCCAGCAGTCCAGGGGAATCAAATTCACCCCTCCACTTT.

The V call is TRBV7-9, the J call TRBJ2-4, with D maybe TRBD2 (5 bases). The CDR3 spans 16 residues. V shed 1 base and J shed 0 bases, with 10 bases lying between them. The germline V gene encodes CDR1 SEHNR and CDR2 FQNEAQ (reference sequence). The CDR3 is CASSLVPGTAKNIQYF. The CDR3 bases are TGTGCCAGCAGCTTAGTTCCGGGAACAGCCAAAAACATTCAGTACTTC.

The CDR3 DNA sequence: TGTGCCATCAGGGACGACAGGGGGCCCCAGCATTTT. The encoded protein is CAIRDDRGPQHF. This chain connects TRBV10-3 to TRBJ1-5, with 8 bases identical to TRBD1. Trimming at V came to 6 bases and at J to 9 bases, leaving 4 bases not matched to a gene. Per the germline V gene, CDR1 is ENHRY and CDR2 is SYGVKD. There are 12 residues in the CDR3.

J is TRBJ2-1 and V is TRBV5-6; D gene uncertain. The CDR3 length is 15 residues. Trimming removed 0 bases from V and 1 base from J, with 8 bases in between. Germline V lookup: CDR1 SGHDT, CDR2 YYEEEE. This CDR3 is CASSLGPQSYNEQFF. The CDR3 DNA reads as TGTGCCAGCAGCTTGGGGCCGCAGTCCTACAATGAGCAGTTCTTC.

The V call is TRBV5-1, the J call TRBJ2-2; no firm D call. The germline V gene has CDR1 SGHRS and CDR2 YFSETQ. With 0 bases removed from V and 7 bases from J, the gap between germline ends came to 19 bases. The CDR3 loop spans 17 amino acids. The CDR3 region is CASSLGWSRQLRGELFF. The DNA for the CDR3 is TGCGCCAGCAGCTTGGGGTGGTCCAGACAATTGCGCGGGGAGCTGTTTTTT.

This chain links TRBV7-8 with TRBJ2-5, with TRBD2 matching over 8 bases. Germline CDR1 reads SGHVS; CDR2 reads FQNEAQ. The CDR3 extends over 14 amino acids. The V gene end was trimmed by 5 bases and the J gene end by 5 bases; junction bases not matched to a gene: 7. For the CDR3, the DNA is TGTGCCAGCAGCCCCCGCATAGCGGGGGAGACCCAGTACTTC. Its translation: CASSPRIAGETQYF.

V is TRBV7-9 and J is TRBJ2-1; TRBD2 might be the D (6 bases). The germline gives CDR1 SEHNR, CDR2 FQNEAQ (reference sequence). V was trimmed by 5 bases and J by 13 bases, leaving 18 bases between them. This CDR3 has 13 amino acids. CDR3 in amino acids: CASSHGGVSVQFF. CDR3 bases: TGTGCCAGCAGCCACGGGGGAGTCTCCGTTCAGTTCTTC.

The chain links TRBV7-9 to TRBJ1-2; D is unresolved. This CDR3 contains 16 residues. V lost 4 bases and J lost 6, with 21 bases in between. Germline CDR1 is SEHNR and CDR2 is FQNEAQ (reference sequence). In DNA, the CDR3 is TGTGCCAGCAGCTCCCTGAAATTATCCGCCTATGATGGCTACACCTTC. Protein: CASSSLKLSAYDGYTF.